A single sample gave rise to the 9 T cell receptor beta chains below, sequenced in a study of blood T cell repertoires in COVID-19 (dated by TCRdb to 2018 to 2021). The receptor library was made with the immunoSEQ multiplex PCR assay. Held by TCRdb, this immuneACCESS table contains in-frame sequences only and omits some clones. Under half of the omission traces to an unresolved V gene where checked; the cause of the rest is unknown. This sample holds some 270,000 clones; 90% were observed only once. The ten most abundant clones make up under 2.5% of the sample. Specimen: peripheral blood. These receptors originate from a woman aged 60 to 75 with COVID-19, enrolled during active disease.

The V and J genes are TRBV5-1 and TRBJ1-4, with D possibly TRBD1 on 6 matching bases. Germline values: CDR1 SGHRS, CDR2 YFSETQ. Trimming stripped 2 bases from V and 5 bases from J, with 13 bases between. This CDR3 contains 15 residues. The CDR3 DNA reads TGCGCCAGCAGCTTATCAGGGGCCTTCAATGAAAAACTGTTTTTT. Its protein product is CASSLSGAFNEKLFF. The entire variable domain, with the rest obtained from reference TRBV5-1 and TRBJ1-4, is as follows: KAGVTQTPRYLIKTRGQQVTLSCSPISGHRSVSWYQQTPGQGLQFLFEYFSETQRNKGNFPGRFSGRQFSNSRSEMNVSTLELGDSALYLCASSLSGAFNEKLFFGSGTQLSVL.

Points on this clone: The sample carries other DNA sequences with the same CDR3. V gene TRBV6-6 combines with J gene TRBJ1-3, with no clear D. The V gene's germline CDR1 is MNHNY and CDR2 SVGAGI (reference sequence). V lost 2 bases, J lost 2 bases, and 7 bases lay in between. CDR3 size: 14 residues. CDR3 coding DNA: TGTGCCAGCAGTTACGGCGGTGCTGGAAACACCATATATTTT. Its translation: CASSYGGAGNTIYF.

This clone was detected a few times. The chain joins TRBV5-6 to TRBJ1-2; TRBD1 agrees at 11 bases. The V gene end was trimmed by 4 bases and the J gene end by 4 bases; junction bases not matched to a gene: 9. This CDR3 has 16 amino acids. CDR1 and CDR2 from the germline V gene are SGHDT and YYEEEE. The CDR3, as DNA: TGTGCCAGCAGCCTAAGTCCCGGGACAGGGGGCTATGGCTACACCTTC. As protein: CASSLSPGTGGYGYTF.

The genes are TRBV30 and TRBJ2-7; TRBD1 matches at 7 bases. From germline, CDR1 is GTSNPN and CDR2 SVGIG (reference sequence). There are 14 residues in the CDR3. V trimming: 1 base; J trimming: 2 bases; junction bases outside the gene matches: 5. The CDR3 here is CAWSASGTAYEQYF. The DNA of the CDR3 is TGTGCCTGGAGTGCCTCCGGGACAGCCTACGAGCAGTACTTC. Full variable domain (missing parts from reference TRBV30 and TRBJ2-7): SQTIHQWPATLVQPVGSPLSLECTVEGTSNPNLYWYRQAAGRGLQLLFYSVGIGQISSEVPQNLSASRPQDRQFILSSKKLLLSDSGFYLCAWSASGTAYEQYFGPGTRLTVT.

This chain connects TRBV15 to TRBJ2-6, with a weak D call TRBD2 (5 bases). The CDR3 is 19 amino acids. Germline CDR1 is LNHNV and CDR2 is YYDKDF (reference sequence). V was cut by 0 bases and J by 0 bases, with 15 bases left in between. The CDR3 loop reads CATSRERVGPSSGANVLTF. CDR3 nucleotides: TGTGCCACCAGCAGAGAGAGGGTAGGCCCGAGCTCTGGGGCCAACGTCCTGACTTTC.

This clone was counted once. J is TRBJ2-1 and V is TRBV7-3; D uncertain. With 1 base removed from V and 7 bases from J, the gap between germline ends came to 8 bases. The CDR3 is 13 residues long. CDR1 and CDR2 from the germline V gene are SGHTA and FQGTGA. CDR3 sequence reads: CASSLSMSNEQFF. The CDR3 region has the DNA TGTGCCAGCAGCTTAAGTATGAGTAATGAGCAGTTCTTC.

This rearrangement joins TRBV7-9 to TRBJ2-2, with 7 nucleotides matching TRBD2. The germline V gene has CDR1 SEHNR and CDR2 FQNEAQ (reference sequence). The CDR3 has 17 residues. V was clipped by 5 bases and J by 4 bases; unmatched bases: 13. The CDR3 region is CASSPGRWGVSTGELFF. DNA for the CDR3: TGTGCCAGCAGCCCCGGGAGGTGGGGAGTCAGCACCGGGGAGCTGTTTTTT. Looking up the rest from reference TRBV7-9 and TRBJ2-2 gives the full variable domain: DTGVSQNPRHKITKRGQNVTFRCDPISEHNRLYWYRQTLGQGPEFLTYFQNEAQLEKSRLLSDRFSAERPKGSFSTLEIQRTEQGDSAMYLCASSPGRWGVSTGELFFGEGSRLTVL.

CDR3 DNA: TGCAGCGTCCGGGACAGGGGCTACTACAATGAGCAGTTCTTC. Translated, it gives CSVRDRGYYNEQFF. The rearrangement joins TRBV29-1 to TRBJ2-1; 10 bases are a match to TRBD1. V dropped 6 bases and J dropped 3; count of bases not matched to a gene: 5. Per the germline V gene, CDR1 is SQVTM and CDR2 is ANQGSEA. This CDR3 comprises 14 residues.

J is TRBJ1-1 and V is TRBV28, with D perhaps TRBD1 (5 bases). The CDR3 contains 11 residues. V was pared by 3 bases and J by 11 bases, with 10 bases between. The germline CDR1 and CDR2 sequences are MDHEN and SYDVKM. CDR3 nucleotides: TGTGCCAGCAGTTTTGACAGTCGGGCTTTCTTT. Translated, it gives CASSFDSRAFF.